These 29 T cell receptor beta chains were sequenced from one sample in a study of T cells in Graves' hyperthyroidism and ophthalmopathy. From RNA transcripts, TCR beta CDR3 regions were amplified. When the TCR CDR3 underwent first-round RT-PCR, the HTBI primer set was used. TCRdb re-analysed the multiplex PCR reads in MiXCR, keeping a single row per CDR3 protein. The sample holds around 600,000 distinct CDR3 sequences, 14% seen once. Sequencing was done on a sample of blood. Receptors originate from a woman under 30 with Graves' ophthalmopathy.

The V call is TRBV25-1, the J call TRBJ2-7, with D perhaps TRBD1 or TRBD2 (5 bases each). The germline CDR1 and CDR2 sequences are MGHDK and SYGVNS. This CDR3 comprises 15 residues. V shed 6 bases and J shed 5 bases, with 20 bases lying between them. The CDR3 loop is CASSPRGRTGNEQYF. The CDR3 nucleotides read TGTGCCAGCAGCCCCCGGGGACGGACTGGGAACGAGCAGTACTTC.

This clonotype occurred a few times. The chain is built from TRBV28 and TRBJ1-1; possibly TRBD1 for D (5 bases). This CDR3 region has 15 residues. Looked up from germline, CDR1 is MDHEN and CDR2 is SYDVKM. V shed 3 bases and J shed 6 bases, with 17 bases lying between them. CDR3 amino acids: CASSFYRGGSAEAFF. The CDR3 coding sequence is TGTGCCAGCAGTTTTTATAGGGGAGGCTCGGCTGAAGCTTTCTTT. Full variable domain (missing parts from reference TRBV28 and TRBJ1-1): DVKVTQSSRYLVKRTGEKVFLECVQDMDHENMFWYRQDPGLGLRLIYFSYDVKMKEKGDIPEGYSVSREKKERFSLILESASTNQTSMYLCASSFYRGGSAEAFFGQGTRLTVV.

This clonotype has a count of ten or more. CDR3 region: CASSAGPQVSEQYF. CDR3 nucleotide sequence: TGTGCCAGCAGTGCCGGGCCCCAGGTTAGCGAGCAGTACTTC. V is TRBV7-9 and J is TRBJ2-7; D remains ambiguous. V gave up 6 bases and J gave up 6 bases, with 18 bases separating them. Germline CDR1 SEHNR, CDR2 FQNEAQ (reference sequence). This CDR3 has 14 residues.

Only a few counts were recorded for this clonotype. The rearrangement links TRBV3-1 to TRBJ2-3; TRBD2 agrees at 9 bases. Germline V gives CDR1 LGHDT, CDR2 YNNKEL (reference sequence). The CDR3 is 14 residues long. Trimming took 3 bases from V and 8 from J; bases not matched to a gene: 6. The CDR3 is CASSQGTSFVTQYF. CDR3 sequence (DNA): TGTGCCAGCAGCCAGGGGACTAGCTTCGTTACGCAGTATTTT.

This clonotype came up many times. This chain connects TRBV12-3 or TRBV12-4 to TRBJ1-1; D gene unclear. Trimming removed 4 bases at V and 5 bases at J, with 8 bases between. This CDR3 comprises 12 residues. The CDR3 DNA follows: TGTGCCAGCAGTTCCCCTAGTACTGAAGCTTTCTTT. This codes for CASSSPSTEAFF.

This clonotype was seen a handful of times. The chain uses TRBV28 and TRBJ2-6; D unclear. Germline values: CDR1 MDHEN, CDR2 SYDVKM. The length of the CDR3 is 21 residues. Trimming cost V 4 bases and J 4 bases, with 29 bases left between them. The DNA of the CDR3 is TGTGCCAGCAGTTCCTACACGCGGACGCTGTTTTCTTCTCGAGGGGCCAACGTCCTGACTTTC. Residues: CASSSYTRTLFSSRGANVLTF. The variable domain in full, completed from reference TRBV28 and TRBJ2-6, reads DVKVTQSSRYLVKRTGEKVFLECVQDMDHENMFWYRQDPGLGLRLIYFSYDVKMKEKGDIPEGYSVSREKKERFSLILESASTNQTSMYLCASSSYTRTLFSSRGANVLTFGAGSRLTVL.

This clonotype was observed a few times. V and J are TRBV3-1 and TRBJ1-1, with D perhaps matching TRBD1 (6 bases). V was trimmed by 6 bases and J by 4 bases, leaving 21 bases between them. The CDR3 contains 16 residues. Germline assignment: CDR1 LGHDT and CDR2 YNNKEL (reference sequence). CDR3 coding DNA: TGTGCCAGCAGACAGGGTGGGCTTCTGACTGGCACTGAAGCTTTCTTT. Translated, it gives CASRQGGLLTGTEAFF.

The CDR3 region has the DNA TGCAGTGCTAGGGGCGGGAGTGTGGCAGATACGCAGTATTTT. Translated, it gives CSARGGSVADTQYF. This sequence joins TRBV20-1 and TRBJ2-3; 7 bases are shared with TRBD2. Germline trimming cut 3 bases from V and 4 bases from J; bases unmatched to any gene: 7. Germline assignment: CDR1 DFQATT and CDR2 SNEGSKA (reference sequence). This CDR3 contains 14 residues.

This clonotype showed up just a few times. The CDR3 DNA reads TGCAGTGCGACCACCTCTAGCGGGATATACAATGAGCAGTTCTTC. It codes for CSATTSSGIYNEQFF. The gene calls are TRBV20-1 and TRBJ2-1; 9 bases fit TRBD2. The junction had 10 bases not matched to a gene; V was cut back by 6 bases and J by 4 bases. This CDR3 comprises 15 residues. Looked up from germline, CDR1 is DFQATT and CDR2 is SNEGSKA (reference sequence).

This clonotype was counted a few times. The chain uses TRBV11-1 and TRBJ1-4; 9 bases align to TRBD1. V was clipped by 5 bases and J by 7 bases; unmatched bases: 8. CDR3 length: 15 residues. The germline gives CDR1 SGHAT, CDR2 FQDESV (reference sequence). The CDR3 reads CASSVTGGQGEKLFF. The DNA of the CDR3 is TGTGCCAGCAGCGTTACAGGGGGCCAGGGTGAAAAACTGTTTTTT.

This clonotype was picked up many times. This chain uses TRBV5-1 with TRBJ2-3; 9 bases map to TRBD2. Trimming took 2 bases from V and 5 from J; bases not matched to a gene: 9. CDR1 and CDR2 (germline): SGHRS, YFSETQ. The CDR3 covers 16 residues. The CDR3: CASSLSISGSGDTQYF. The CDR3 bases are TGCGCCAGCAGCTTATCTATTAGCGGGAGTGGAGATACGCAGTATTTT.

In this sample, this clonotype turned up a few times. The J gene is TRBJ1-5, the V gene TRBV12-3 or TRBV12-4; TRBD1 aligns across 7 bases. V was pared by 2 bases and J by 5 bases, with 9 bases of the junction left unmatched. CDR3 size: 16 residues. CDR3: CASSLSGGIFDQPQHF. CDR3 coding DNA: TGTGCCAGCAGTTTATCAGGGGGAATATTTGATCAGCCCCAGCATTTT.

The table lists this clonotype with many counts. The chain employs TRBV18 and TRBJ1-6; D not resolved. Trimming removed 3 bases from V and 6 bases from J, with 12 bases in between. Germline CDR1 is KGHSH and CDR2 is LQKENI. This CDR3 has 15 amino acids. The CDR3 DNA reads TGTGCCAGCTCACCGGCACAGACTCTTAATTCACCCCTCCACTTT. Translation gives CASSPAQTLNSPLHF.

This clonotype has more than one count but fewer than ten. J is TRBJ1-6 and V is TRBV9; 10 bases are shared with TRBD1. Germline CDR1 is SGDLS and CDR2 is YYNGEE. V was pared by 4 bases and J by 8 bases, with 3 bases of the junction left unmatched. This CDR3 has 14 amino acids. The CDR3 sequence is CASSRDRGHSPLHF. CDR3 in DNA: TGTGCCAGCAGCCGCGACAGGGGGCATTCACCCCTCCACTTT.

This clonotype occurred many times. This rearrangement joins TRBV3-1 to TRBJ1-2, with unresolved D. This CDR3 spans 13 amino acids. Trimming pared 2 bases from V and 2 bases from J, leaving 6 bases between. Germline V gene data show CDR1 as LGHDT and CDR2 as YNNKEL (reference sequence). CDR3 DNA: TGTGCCAGCAGCCAATTCAGCAACTATGGCTACACCTTC. Its protein product is CASSQFSNYGYTF.

Worth noting for this clonotype: One junction end disagrees with the germline gene, perhaps due to a read error. The J gene is TRBJ2-2, the V gene TRBV6-5, with 10 bases identical to TRBD1. Germline CDR1 MNHEY, CDR2 SVGAGI. This CDR3 region has 15 residues. This chain's CDR3 is CVSSHGTGATGELFF. CDR3 DNA: TGTGTCAGCAGTCACGGGACAGGGGCAACCGGGGAGCTGTTTTTT.

Many counts were recorded for this clonotype. The rearrangement links TRBV27 to TRBJ2-7, with TRBD2 matching 11 bases. Germline CDR1 MNHEY, CDR2 SMNVEV (reference sequence). Losses at the gene ends were 10 bases for V and 6 bases for J; bases not matched to a gene: 8. The CDR3 is 13 residues long. CDR3 sequence (DNA): TGTGCCACCTCCCTAGCGGGAGGACGCGAGCAGTACTTC. Translating it yields CATSLAGGREQYF.

Regarding this clonotype: This could be a read error, since a much larger clone is one nucleotide away. The chain uses TRBV28 and TRBJ2-7; the D is unclear. Looked up from germline, CDR1 is MDHEN and CDR2 is SYDVKM. With 7 bases removed from V and 3 bases from J, the gap between germline ends came to 13 bases. The CDR3 totals 13 residues. CDR3 protein: CASTSAARYEQYF. CDR3 in DNA: TGTGCCAGCACCTCGGCCGCCCGCTACGAGCAGTACTTC.

The genes are TRBV7-9 and TRBJ1-2; 10 nucleotides align to TRBD1. After removal of 6 bases from V and 7 bases from J, the junction contained 5 bases not matched to a gene. Per the germline V gene, CDR1 is SEHNR and CDR2 is FQNEAQ (reference sequence). This CDR3 spans 13 amino acids. CDR3 in DNA: TGTGCCAGCAGTTTCGGGACAGGGGTTGGCTACACCTTC. Protein product: CASSFGTGVGYTF.

The table lists this clonotype with a few counts. The V gene is TRBV3-2, the J gene TRBJ1-2. TRBV3-2 is noted as a pseudogene. The CDR3 totals 14 residues. The CDR3 DNA follows: TGTGCCAGCAGCCAAGAGAGAGGCCAGGATGGCTACACCTTC. This encodes CASSQERGQDGYTF.

This clonotype came up many times. CDR3 in amino acids: CASSVWLGNEQYF. The DNA for the CDR3 is TGTGCCAGTAGTGTTTGGCTCGGGAACGAGCAGTACTTC. This chain connects TRBV19 to TRBJ2-7, with D perhaps matching TRBD2 (5 bases). Germline assignment: CDR1 LNHDA and CDR2 SQIVND (reference sequence). The germline V and J ends were trimmed by 5 bases and 5 bases, with 13 bases remaining between them. The CDR3 is 13 residues long.

This clonotype was observed once. An end of the junction does not agree with germline; a read error may underlie this. In DNA form, the CDR3 reads TGTGCCGGTAGTCCAAGGGGTTGGGATCAGCCCCAGCATTTT. Translating it yields CAGSPRGWDQPQHF. The V gene is TRBV19, the J gene TRBJ1-5; D perhaps matches TRBD1 (5 bases). The CDR3 covers 14 residues. The germline gives CDR1 LNHDA, CDR2 SQIVND (reference sequence).

This chain links TRBV6-5 with TRBJ1-4; the D is unclear. Trimming took off 7 bases at V and 0 bases at J, with 6 bases between the two ends. This CDR3 contains 13 residues. Germline V gives CDR1 MNHEY, CDR2 SVGAGI. CDR3 protein: CASTPATNEKLFF. In DNA form, the CDR3 reads TGTGCCAGCACCCCGGCAACTAATGAAAAACTGTTTTTT.

This clonotype occurred many times. The V call is TRBV13, the J call TRBJ1-1; D remains unclear. The germline V gene has CDR1 PRHDT and CDR2 FYEKMQ (reference sequence). The CDR3 length is 12 residues. V was trimmed by 5 bases and J by 1 base, leaving 5 bases between them. The CDR3, as DNA: TGTGCCAGCAGCGTGGAGAACACTGAAGCTTTCTTT. Translation gives CASSVENTEAFF.

CDR3 sequence: CASSLANRELGEKLFF. DNA for the CDR3: TGTGCCAGCAGCTTAGCGAACCGGGAACTCGGTGAAAAACTGTTTTTT. The chain uses TRBV7-3 and TRBJ1-4; D call uncertain. Germline CDR1 SGHTA, CDR2 FQGTGA. V lost 2 bases, J lost 7 bases, and 17 bases lay in between. The CDR3 totals 16 residues.

The table lists this clonotype with a count of one. This chain joins TRBV28 and TRBJ2-2; 7 nucleotides agree with TRBD1. CDR1 and CDR2 (germline): MDHEN, SYDVKM. This CDR3 has 12 residues. The J segment lost 10 bases and the V segment lost 8 bases, leaving 7 bases of the junction unmatched. The CDR3 bases are TGTGCCAGCCGAACAGGGGCCGCGGAGCTGTTTTTT. It specifies CASRTGAAELFF.

In this sample, this clonotype turned up many times. This chain links TRBV28 with TRBJ1-2; no clear D. The V and J ends lost 1 base and 5 bases respectively, with 11 bases between them. CDR1 is MDHEN, CDR2 SYDVKM, per germline. The CDR3 is 14 residues long. CDR3 DNA sequence: TGTGCCAGCAGTTTATCCCCTCCGACGTATGGCTACACCTTC. This translates into CASSLSPPTYGYTF.

This clonotype was picked up many times. CDR3 sequence reads: CASSLADGGSYNEQFF. The CDR3 nucleotides read TGTGCCAGCAGTCTTGCCGACGGGGGGTCCTACAATGAGCAGTTCTTC. The chain has TRBV12-3 or TRBV12-4 and TRBJ2-1; 7 bases are shared with TRBD2. V gave up 5 bases and J gave up 1 base; unmatched junction bases: 8. The CDR3 has 16 residues.

This clonotype was counted at least ten times. This chain links TRBV5-1 with TRBJ2-7; the D is unclear. This CDR3 region has 13 residues. V was trimmed by 4 bases and J by 5 bases, leaving 13 bases between them. Germline lookup yields CDR1 SGHRS and CDR2 YFSETQ. Here the CDR3 reads CASSPTVRNEQYF. CDR3 nucleotide sequence: TGCGCCAGCAGCCCAACGGTACGTAACGAGCAGTACTTC.